The 13 T cell receptor beta chains given below trace back to one sample, sequenced in a study of a mutant IDH1 vaccine in newly diagnosed glioma. Stated time point: week 23, last vaccination. A 20-mer mutant IDH1 peptide at 300 ug was injected subcutaneously with topical imiquimod. For these TCRs, the target antigens are not known. Some clones are missing from TCRdb's copy, which holds only in-frame ones; the method was immunoSEQ multiplex PCR. The sample has approximately 30,000 clones; about four fifths are singletons. Sequencing was performed on PBMCs, taken from a glioma patient whose treatment included an IDH1 peptide vaccine. These receptors were collected from a woman in her twenties or thirties with glioma.

The chain recombines TRBV5-4 with TRBJ2-5; no definite D call. CDR3 length equals 13 residues. V dropped 5 bases and J dropped 5 bases, with 13 bases sitting between them. Germline loops: CDR1 SGHNT, CDR2 YYREEE (reference sequence). The CDR3 DNA reads as TGTGCCAGCAGGACGGCTGCCAGGGAGACCCAGTACTTC. It codes for CASRTAARETQYF. The full variable domain, rest sourced from reference TRBV5-4 and TRBJ2-5, is ETGVTQSPTHLIKTRGQQVTLRCSSQSGHNTVSWYQQALGQGPQFIFQYYREEENGRGNFPPRFSGLQFPNYSSELNVNALELDDSALYLCASRTAARETQYFGPGTRLLVL.

The chain is built from TRBV2 and TRBJ2-7; 11 bases align to TRBD1. CDR3 size: 13 residues. The trim removed 5 bases at V and 6 bases at J, leaving 3 bases unmatched. Germline CDR1 reads SNHLY; CDR2 reads FYNNEI. The CDR3 spells CASSWDRGSEQYF. CDR3 sequence (DNA): TGTGCCAGCAGTTGGGACAGGGGGAGCGAGCAGTACTTC.

The J gene is TRBJ2-7, the V gene TRBV19; perhaps TRBD2 as D (5 bases). Trimming left V 5 bases short and J 2 bases short, with 7 bases between. The CDR3 loop spans 12 amino acids. Germline-derived CDR1 and CDR2 are LNHDA and SQIVND (reference sequence). As DNA, the CDR3 is TGTGCCAGTAGTGAGGGAACCTACGAGCAGTACTTC. This gives the protein CASSEGTYEQYF. Combining the CDR3 with reference TRBV19 and TRBJ2-7 gives the whole variable domain DGGITQSPKYLFRKEGQNVTLSCEQNLNHDAMYWYRQDPGQGLRLIYYSQIVNDFQKGDIAEGYSVSREKKESFPLTVTSAQKNPTAFYLCASSEGTYEQYFGPGTRLTVT.

This rearrangement joins TRBV5-1 to TRBJ2-1, with 7 bases matching TRBD1. The CDR3 spans 12 residues. Per germline, CDR1 SGHRS and CDR2 YFSETQ. V lost 4 bases and J lost 12; bases outside the gene matches: 7. The CDR3 region has the DNA TGCGCCAGCAGCGTCGACAGGGTCGGGCAGTTCTTC. Its translation: CASSVDRVGQFF.

The chain is built from TRBV10-3 and TRBJ1-3, with a tentative D call TRBD1 (6 bases). V was trimmed by 9 bases and J by 3 bases, leaving 9 bases between them. Looked up from germline, CDR1 is ENHRY and CDR2 is SYGVKD. The CDR3 consists of 12 residues. The CDR3 DNA sequence: TGTGCCATACAGGGAATTGGAAACACCATATATTTT. It codes for CAIQGIGNTIYF.

The chain employs TRBV7-8 and TRBJ2-5; D gene unclear. V shed 8 bases and J shed 6 bases, with 10 bases lying between them. Per germline, CDR1 SGHVS and CDR2 FQNEAQ. The CDR3 covers 11 residues. CDR3: CASEARKTQYF. Written as DNA, the CDR3 is TGTGCCAGCGAAGCTAGAAAGACCCAGTACTTC.

This clone has only one observation. The V gene is TRBV5-1, the J gene TRBJ1-1; tentative D call: TRBD1 (6 bases). The germline V gene encodes CDR1 SGHRS and CDR2 YFSETQ. The CDR3 length is 15 residues. Trimming removed 4 bases at V and 9 bases at J, with 22 bases between. CDR3 sequence reads: CASSGEQGAGLKAFF. CDR3 coding DNA: TGCGCCAGCAGCGGGGAACAGGGTGCGGGACTGAAAGCTTTCTTT. Filled out from reference TRBV5-1 and TRBJ1-1, the complete variable domain reads KAGVTQTPRYLIKTRGQQVTLSCSPISGHRSVSWYQQTPGQGLQFLFEYFSETQRNKGNFPGRFSGRQFSNSRSEMNVSTLELGDSALYLCASSGEQGAGLKAFFGQGTRLTVV.

This clone was recorded a few times. The V call is TRBV4-1, the J call TRBJ1-1; D unresolved. This CDR3 contains 14 residues. Trimming stripped 1 base from V and 4 bases from J, with 10 bases between. Looked up from germline, CDR1 is MGHRA and CDR2 is YSYEKL. The CDR3 loop reads CASSQVVESTEAFF. As DNA, the CDR3 is TGCGCCAGCAGCCAAGTGGTCGAAAGCACTGAAGCTTTCTTT.

This chain links TRBV10-1 with TRBJ1-6, with D perhaps matching TRBD1 (6 bases). V lost 0 bases to trimming and J lost 3 bases, with 27 bases between them. The CDR3 spans 22 residues. The V gene's germline CDR1 is WNHNN and CDR2 SYGVQD (reference sequence). CDR3 DNA sequence: TGCGCCAGCAGTGAGTCGACCATAGACTCCCATCGGGGGCGCGTCTATAATTCACCCCTCCACTTT. The encoded protein is CASSESTIDSHRGRVYNSPLHF.

CDR3 sequence reads: CASSLSGGIYNEQFF. The DNA for the CDR3 is TGTGCCAGCAGCCTTAGCGGGGGGATATACAATGAGCAGTTCTTC. This sequence joins TRBV7-9 and TRBJ2-1; TRBD2 aligns across 10 bases. Looked up from germline, CDR1 is SEHNR and CDR2 is FQNEAQ (reference sequence). V was clipped by 5 bases and J by 4 bases; unmatched bases: 5. There are 15 residues in the CDR3.

By share of the sample, this clone is medium-sized. This CDR3 reads CASSGQSGGDTQYF. DNA for the CDR3: TGTGCCAGCAGTGGGCAAAGCGGAGGAGATACGCAGTATTTT. The chain joins TRBV6-1 to TRBJ2-3, with D possibly TRBD2 on 5 matching bases. The CDR3 is 14 amino acids. The V and J ends lost 4 bases and 5 bases respectively, with 13 bases between them. CDR1 is MNHNS and CDR2 is SASEGT in the germline V gene.

The chain uses TRBV12-5 and TRBJ2-7, with D tentatively TRBD1 (6 bases). CDR1 and CDR2 (germline): LGHNT, FRNRAP. V lost 6 bases and J 4 bases, leaving 22 bases between the germline ends. CDR3 length: 16 amino acids. This chain's CDR3 is CASGPQGGPREYEQYF. As DNA, the CDR3 is TGTGCTAGTGGGCCTCAAGGGGGACCCCGGGAATACGAGCAGTACTTC.

CDR3 coding DNA: TGTGCCAGCAGTTACACAGACGGGAAAAATTCACCCCTCCACTTT. Protein product: CASSYTDGKNSPLHF. The rearrangement uses TRBV6-5 and TRBJ1-6; no clear D. This CDR3 region has 15 residues. CDR1 and CDR2 from the germline V gene are MNHEY and SVGAGI. V was pared by 2 bases and J by 7 bases, with 12 bases between.